This entry features one T cell receptor beta chain sequence. Libraries were prepared by immunoSEQ multiplex PCR; TCRdb keeps only in-frame clonotypes and omits some of them. The table records 380,000 or so clones, about 87% of them present only once. These data belong to a study of Ad26.COV2.S vaccination and SARS-CoV-2 variants. The treatment denotes: 19 received Ad26.COV2.S at low or high dose, single or two shots; roughly five received placebo; per-sample allocation not given. Sampling happened 63 days after the first vaccine or placebo injection. Expression of Wuhan-strain SARS-CoV-2 spike came from the Ad26 vector that formed the vaccine. This sequence was found in a person between 18 and 65 years old who received the Ad26.COV2.S COVID-19 vaccine or a placebo. The sample here was peripheral blood, taken in a trial of Ad26.COV2.S vaccine versus placebo.

CDR3 nucleotides: TGCGCCAGCAGCCAAGACGGGTTAGCGGGGGGTCGTGAGCAGTTCTTC. This translates into CASSQDGLAGGREQFF. The chain uses TRBV4-3 and TRBJ2-1; 10 bases are a match to TRBD2. The junction had 8 bases not matched to a gene; V was cut back by 0 bases and J by 9 bases. The CDR3 loop spans 16 amino acids. Germline-derived CDR1 and CDR2 are LGHNA and YSLEER.